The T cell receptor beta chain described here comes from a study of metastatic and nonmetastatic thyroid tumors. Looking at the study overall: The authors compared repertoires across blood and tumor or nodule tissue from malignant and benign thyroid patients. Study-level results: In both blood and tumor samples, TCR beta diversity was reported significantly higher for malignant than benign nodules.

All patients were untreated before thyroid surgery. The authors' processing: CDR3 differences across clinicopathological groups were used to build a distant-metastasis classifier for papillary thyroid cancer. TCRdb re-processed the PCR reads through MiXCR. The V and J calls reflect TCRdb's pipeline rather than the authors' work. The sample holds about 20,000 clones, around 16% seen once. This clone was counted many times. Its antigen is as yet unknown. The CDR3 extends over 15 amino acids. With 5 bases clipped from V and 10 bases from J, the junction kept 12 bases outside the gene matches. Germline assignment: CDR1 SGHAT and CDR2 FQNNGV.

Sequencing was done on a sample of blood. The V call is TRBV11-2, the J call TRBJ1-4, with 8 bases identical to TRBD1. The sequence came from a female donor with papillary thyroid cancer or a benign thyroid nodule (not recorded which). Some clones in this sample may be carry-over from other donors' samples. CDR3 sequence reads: CASSPTNGQGGKLFF. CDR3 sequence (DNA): TGTGCCAGCAGCCCGACAAACGGACAGGGAGGAAAACTGTTTTTT.